Below are 13 T cell receptor beta chains sequenced from a single sample in a study of T cells in Graves' hyperthyroidism and ophthalmopathy. TCR beta CDR3 sequences were amplified from RNA transcripts. During a first-round RT-PCR of the TCR CDR3, the HTBI primer set was used. A single record per CDR3 protein comes from TCRdb applying MiXCR to the multiplex PCR reads. The sample lists roughly 290,000 distinct CDR3 sequences; about a sixth were seen once. The sample taken for sequencing was blood. All receptors come from a woman aged 60 to 75 with Graves' ophthalmopathy.

This chain uses TRBV7-2 with TRBJ2-2; TRBD2 aligns across 12 bases. J was trimmed by 7 bases and V by 4 bases; bases with no gene match: 10. Germline CDR1 SGHTA, CDR2 FQGNSA. The CDR3 sequence is 17 residues long. As DNA, the CDR3 is TGTGCCAGCAGCTCCTGGGGGACTAGCGGGCTGGGCGGGGAGCTGTTTTTT. It is translated as CASSSWGTSGLGGELFF.

Concerning this clonotype itself: A read error is possible here, since a much larger clone lies one base away. This rearrangement joins TRBV6-1 to TRBJ2-1; D ambiguous. Trimming took off 2 bases at V and 10 bases at J, with 15 bases between the two ends. The germline V gene has CDR1 MNHNS and CDR2 SASEGT. The CDR3 has 14 residues. The chain's CDR3 is CASSESGISYEQFF. Written as DNA, the CDR3 is TGTGCCAGCAGTGAATCCGGCATCTCCTACGAGCAGTTCTTC.

The chain employs TRBV5-1 and TRBJ2-3; TRBD1 aligns across 9 bases. Germline CDR1 is SGHRS and CDR2 is YFSETQ. CDR3 length: 16 residues. The V gene end was trimmed by 3 bases and the J gene end by 2 bases; junction bases not matched to a gene: 7. CDR3: CASSWAGTGITDTQYF. The CDR3 region has the DNA TGCGCCAGCAGCTGGGCCGGGACAGGGATCACAGATACGCAGTATTTT.

This CDR3 reads CASSLSSDHEQYF. The CDR3, as DNA: TGTGCCAGCAGTCTCTCCTCGGACCACGAGCAGTACTTC. This chain joins TRBV12-3 or TRBV12-4 and TRBJ2-7, with D unresolved. V dropped 5 bases and J dropped 5 bases, with 13 bases sitting between them. The CDR3 sequence is 13 residues long.

This clonotype has ten or more counts. V usage is TRBV6-1 and J usage is TRBJ2-1; D remains ambiguous. The CDR3 extends over 15 amino acids. Germline CDR1 and CDR2: MNHNS and SASEGT. V was trimmed by 5 bases and J by 0 bases, leaving 11 bases between them. CDR3 sequence reads: CASSLSASSYNEQFF. CDR3 sequence (DNA): TGTGCCAGCAGTCTAAGCGCATCCTCCTACAATGAGCAGTTCTTC.

This clonotype was observed many times. The genes are TRBV18 and TRBJ1-2; TRBD1 is a possible D gene (6 bases). Trimming pared 3 bases from V and 6 bases from J, leaving 11 bases between. The CDR3 sequence is 13 residues long. Germline CDR1 reads KGHSH; CDR2 reads LQKENI. DNA of the CDR3: TGTGCCAGCTCACCGACAGGCGTTAATGGCTACACCTTC. Translation gives CASSPTGVNGYTF.

This clonotype was detected ten times or more. The chain employs TRBV6-2 or TRBV6-3 and TRBJ1-5; the D gene is possibly TRBD1 (5 bases). This CDR3 comprises 14 residues. Deletions cut 7 bases from V and 8 bases from J, with 18 bases between. Germline V gene lookup returns CDR1 MNHEY and CDR2 SVGEGT. The CDR3 DNA reads TGTGCCAGCAACGACGGCGGGGGAAGCAAGCCCCAGCATTTT. Translation: CASNDGGGSKPQHF.

This clonotype was observed many times. The rearrangement uses TRBV7-2 and TRBJ1-5; TRBD1 might be the D (5 bases). The CDR3 runs 15 residues. The germline CDR1 and CDR2 sequences are SGHTA and FQGNSA. Trimming removed 1 base from V and 5 bases from J, with 12 bases in between. The CDR3 spells CASSLGGRPDQPQHF. The CDR3 DNA is TGTGCCAGCAGCTTAGGGGGCAGACCCGATCAGCCCCAGCATTTT.

This clonotype was found many times. This chain connects TRBV18 to TRBJ2-5; D remains ambiguous. V shed 0 bases and J shed 3 bases, with 11 bases lying between them. The CDR3 spans 15 residues. CDR1 and CDR2 (germline): KGHSH, LQKENI. CDR3 in amino acids: CASSPPALAKETQYF. Here the CDR3 DNA reads TGTGCCAGCTCACCACCGGCCCTGGCGAAAGAGACCCAGTACTTC.

The chain links TRBV2 to TRBJ1-4; the match to TRBD1 covers 9 bases. The V and J ends lost 4 bases and 5 bases, in that order; junction bases with no gene match: 2. CDR3 length: 14 amino acids. Germline lookup yields CDR1 SNHLY and CDR2 FYNNEI. The CDR3 loop is CASSGGTGNEKLFF. In DNA form, the CDR3 reads TGTGCCAGCAGTGGGGGGACAGGGAATGAAAAACTGTTTTTT.

The sample holds many counts of this clonotype. The chain recombines TRBV28 with TRBJ1-1; the D is unclear. CDR1 and CDR2 from the germline V gene are MDHEN and SYDVKM. V lost 1 base and J 5 bases, leaving 11 bases between the germline ends. The CDR3 has 14 amino acids. The CDR3 here is CASSLLSVETEAFF. The CDR3 DNA sequence: TGTGCCAGCAGTTTATTGTCAGTAGAAACTGAAGCTTTCTTT.

This clonotype was detected many times. The CDR3 reads CASSFQGSGNTEAFF. The CDR3 DNA sequence: TGTGCCAGCAGTTTCCAGGGGAGTGGCAACACTGAAGCTTTCTTT. The chain is built from TRBV27 and TRBJ1-1, with D perhaps matching TRBD1 (6 bases). Looked up from germline, CDR1 is MNHEY and CDR2 is SMNVEV (reference sequence). The CDR3 length is 15 residues. V was trimmed by 3 bases and J by 2 bases, leaving 13 bases between them.

The rearrangement uses TRBV12-3 or TRBV12-4 and TRBJ1-6; D ambiguous. Trimming left V 3 bases short and J 14 bases short, with 20 bases between. This CDR3 comprises 15 residues. CDR3: CASSFGPLVGKSLHF. CDR3 DNA: TGTGCCAGCAGTTTCGGGCCCCTAGTTGGAAAATCCCTCCACTTT.